Following are 14 T cell receptor beta chains from one sample sequenced in a study of T cell clones after liver transplantation. Sequencing was performed with immunoSEQ multiplex PCR; in TCRdb, only in-frame clones are kept and a portion is missing. The data contain tens of thousands of clones, about four fifths of them singletons. The specimen was CD4+ T cells from blood, collected 12 months after liver transplant. The source is a human patient who received a liver transplant. Among the T cells, some may be from the graft donor.

This clone was found once. This chain joins TRBV6-1 and TRBJ2-7; no definite D call. The CDR3 covers 14 residues. Trimming cost V 6 bases and J 3 bases, with 15 bases left between them. CDR1 and CDR2 (germline): MNHNS, SASEGT. CDR3 sequence reads: CASRLGYTDYEQYF. The CDR3 DNA follows: TGTGCCAGCAGACTGGGGTATACTGACTACGAGCAGTACTTC.

The chain links TRBV6-1 to TRBJ2-2; possible D gene TRBD1, 6 bases. V lost 8 bases and J lost 4, with 17 bases in between. Germline V gene data show CDR1 as MNHNS and CDR2 as SASEGT. This CDR3 has 15 amino acids. This chain's CDR3 is CASYLSRTATGELFF. The CDR3 DNA reads as TGTGCCAGCTACTTGAGTCGGACAGCCACCGGGGAGCTGTTTTTT.

V is TRBV2 and J is TRBJ2-7; D is perhaps TRBD2 (6 bases). CDR3 length equals 12 residues. Germline V lookup: CDR1 SNHLY, CDR2 FYNNEI. CDR3 nucleotide sequence: TGTGCTATACGGGAGCGATCCTACGAGCAGTACTTC. Its translation: CAIRERSYEQYF. The whole variable domain, filled in from reference TRBV2 and TRBJ2-7, reads EPEVTQTPSHQVTQMGQEVILRCVPISNHLYFYWYRQILGQKVEFLVSFYNNEISEKSEIFDDQFSVERPDGSNFTLKIRSTKLEDSAMYFCAIRERSYEQYFGPGTRLTVT.

The gene calls are TRBV5-1 and TRBJ2-2; 10 bases align to TRBD2. The V gene's germline CDR1 is SGHRS and CDR2 YFSETQ. The ends lost 3 bases at V and 1 base at J; junction bases unmatched: 3. The CDR3 sequence is 16 residues long. The CDR3 region is CASSSLAGVNTGELFF. DNA of the CDR3: TGCGCCAGCAGCTCGCTAGCGGGAGTGAACACCGGGGAGCTGTTTTTT.

This chain links TRBV28 with TRBJ1-2; the D gene is possibly TRBD1 (5 bases). This CDR3 is built from 13 residues. Per the germline V gene, CDR1 is MDHEN and CDR2 is SYDVKM. V gave up 10 bases and J gave up 4 bases, with 16 bases separating them. The CDR3 reads CAILGAPGYGYTF. The CDR3 DNA reads TGTGCCATCCTTGGGGCGCCTGGCTATGGCTACACCTTC.

The V gene is TRBV10-2, the J gene TRBJ2-7, with 7 nucleotides matching TRBD1. In germline, CDR1 is WSHSY, CDR2 SAAADI. The CDR3 contains 13 residues. The V and J ends lost 10 bases and 7 bases, in that order; junction bases with no gene match: 13. CDR3 sequence reads: CAMSTGQSREQYF. The DNA of the CDR3 is TGCGCCATGTCTACGGGACAGTCGAGGGAGCAGTACTTC.

The CDR3 DNA reads as TGTGCCGCCAAACTGGGACTAGCGGGTGACGAGCAGTACTTC. Translating it yields CAAKLGLAGDEQYF. The V gene is TRBV10-3, the J gene TRBJ2-7, with 12 bases that match TRBD2. J lost 5 bases, V lost 11 bases, and 10 bases had no gene match. CDR1 is ENHRY and CDR2 is SYGVKD in the germline V gene. The CDR3 covers 14 residues.

The chain carries TRBV28 and TRBJ1-5; no reliable D call. Trimming pared 2 bases from V and 6 bases from J, leaving 17 bases between. The germline V gene encodes CDR1 MDHEN and CDR2 SYDVKM. The CDR3 is 16 residues long. In DNA form, the CDR3 reads TGTGCCAGCAGTTTAGAGGGCCCCGGTCGCGGTCAGCCCCAGCATTTT. This codes for CASSLEGPGRGQPQHF.

This sequence joins TRBV4-3 and TRBJ1-2; D is uncertain. V lost 1 base and J 2 bases, leaving 11 bases between the germline ends. Germline assignment: CDR1 LGHNA and CDR2 YSLEER. The length of the CDR3 is 15 residues. Written as DNA, the CDR3 is TGCGCCAGCAGCCAAGGTAGGGCAGGAAACTATGGCTACACCTTC. Translation: CASSQGRAGNYGYTF.

There are a few counts of this clone. This sequence joins TRBV28 and TRBJ1-1; TRBD1 is a possible D gene (5 bases). The CDR3 has 14 amino acids. Germline V lookup: CDR1 MDHEN, CDR2 SYDVKM. Trimming took 5 bases from V and 4 from J, leaving 14 bases between them. For the CDR3, the DNA is TGTGCCAGCAGTCTCCCATCAGGGAGCACTGAAGCTTTCTTT. It translates to CASSLPSGSTEAFF.

Points on this clone: Other DNA sequences in this sample translate to the same CDR3. The CDR3 coding sequence is TGTGCCAGCAGCGTAGCCGGCACAGATACGCAGTATTTT. Translating gives CASSVAGTDTQYF. V usage is TRBV9 and J usage is TRBJ2-3; D ambiguous. This CDR3 is built from 13 residues. Germline V gene lookup returns CDR1 SGDLS and CDR2 YYNGEE. V dropped 0 bases and J dropped 1 base, with 3 bases sitting between them. Full variable domain (outside the CDR3, taken from reference TRBV9 and TRBJ2-3): DSGVTQTPKHLITATGQRVTLRCSPRSGDLSVYWYQQSLDQGLQFLIQYYNGEERAKGNILERFSAQQFPDLHSELNLSSLELGDSALYFCASSVAGTDTQYFGPGTRLTVL.

CDR3 protein: CATRTGEGNQPQHF. The DNA of the CDR3 is TGTGCCACCCGGACAGGGGAGGGCAATCAGCCCCAGCATTTT. The chain employs TRBV10-3 and TRBJ1-5; 9 nucleotides match TRBD1. The CDR3 runs 14 residues. CDR1 is ENHRY and CDR2 is SYGVKD in the germline V gene. Germline trimming cut 10 bases from V and 2 bases from J; bases unmatched to any gene: 6.

The chain employs TRBV9 and TRBJ2-3, with 7 bases fitting TRBD2. The V segment lost 0 bases and the J segment 0 bases; nucleotides outside the gene matches: 4. CDR1 and CDR2 (germline): SGDLS, YYNGEE. This CDR3 region has 16 residues. The CDR3 coding sequence is TGTGCCAGCAGCGTAGGAGAGCGGGAAAGCACAGATACGCAGTATTTT. Its translation: CASSVGERESTDTQYF.

This chain connects TRBV11-2 to TRBJ1-1; D is unresolved. This CDR3 comprises 14 residues. V gave up 5 bases and J gave up 5 bases, with 15 bases separating them. CDR1 is SGHAT and CDR2 is FQNNGV in the germline V gene. CDR3 bases: TGTGCCAGCAGCCCCATGGCCATCGGGACTGAAGCTTTCTTT. Its translation is CASSPMAIGTEAFF.